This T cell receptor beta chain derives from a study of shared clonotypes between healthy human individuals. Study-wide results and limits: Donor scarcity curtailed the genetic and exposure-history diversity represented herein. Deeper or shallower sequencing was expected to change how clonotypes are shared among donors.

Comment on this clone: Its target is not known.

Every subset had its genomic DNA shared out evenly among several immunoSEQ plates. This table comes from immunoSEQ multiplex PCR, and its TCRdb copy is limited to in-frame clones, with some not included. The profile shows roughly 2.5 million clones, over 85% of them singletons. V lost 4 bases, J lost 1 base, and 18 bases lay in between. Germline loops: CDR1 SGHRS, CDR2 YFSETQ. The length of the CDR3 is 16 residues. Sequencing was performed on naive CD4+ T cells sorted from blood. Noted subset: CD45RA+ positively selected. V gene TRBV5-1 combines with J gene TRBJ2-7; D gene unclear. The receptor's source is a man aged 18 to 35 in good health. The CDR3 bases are TGCGCCAGCAGCGTTCGACCACCAGGATTTTCCTACGAGCAGTACTTC. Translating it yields CASSVRPPGFSYEQYF.